This T cell receptor (beta chain) originates from a study of high-grade serous ovarian cancer treatment subgroups. This CDR3 is 13 amino acids long. V gave up 8 bases and J gave up 5 bases; unmatched junction bases: 9. Per germline, CDR1 SGDLS and CDR2 YYNGEE. Tumor tissue was taken before any definitive surgery or chemotherapy was given. The method was immunoSEQ multiplex PCR; TCRdb's version includes in-frame clones alone and lacks a portion of them. The sample records a few thousand clones, 65% to 85% being singletons. The chain recombines TRBV9 with TRBJ2-7, with 8 bases aligning to TRBD2. Sequenced input: tumor tissue. The origin of this receptor is a human donor with high-grade serous ovarian cancer. In DNA form, the CDR3 reads TGTGCCAGTTCCTTGCGGGGGGTAGACGAGCAGTACTTC. Encoded protein: CASSLRGVDEQYF.